This T cell receptor (beta chain) was retrieved from a study of blood T cell repertoires in COVID-19 (dated by TCRdb to about 2020). Some background on the complete study: Samples from collaborators originated in the United States, Italy and Spain and spanned both the acute and convalescent phases of COVID-19. The repertoires were made available in a free public database intended to serve as a resource for research on the immune response to SARS-CoV-2. The samples were drawn from two sources: the first 160 participants of the ongoing ImmuneRACE study, and 950 to 1,500 subjects contributed by 6 global collaborators. Where available, HLA class I and class II types were taken from metadata supplied by the sample provider and were not determined by assay-based typing. Nearly every sample came with metadata listing a de-identified subject ID, COVID-19 status, age in years and sex. Deeply sampled blood TCRbeta repertoires from subjects exposed to, actively infected with, or recovered from COVID-19 were included in the dataset. The material from the prospective study consisted of cDNA or gDNA derived from T cells, B-cell-depleted T cells, or PBMCs. General conclusions and limits of the study: The amount of clinical and demographic metadata varied by source and participant and was provided uncurated.

TCRbeta CDR3 regions were amplified from genomic DNA by means of the immunoSEQ Assay, a bias-controlled multiplex PCR. As for the original processing: The number of nucleated cells in each sample was estimated by amplification of reference gene primers within the assay. Sequence reads were collapsed and filtered to measure the absolute abundance of every unique TCRbeta CDR3 rearrangement. For each sample, productive Simpson clonality was calculated as the square root of Simpson's diversity index across productive rearrangements. TCRdb holds this immuneACCESS table with in-frame rearrangements only. Some clones are missing; in checked studies, unresolved V genes explain under half, and the rest has no known cause. D and trimming come from the DNA, and the V and J calls and clone size come from that table. This sample gives 250,000 to 300,000 clones in total; around 86% of them show up just once. 3.6% of the sample comes from the top ten.

Taken from the germline V gene (reference sequence), the CDR1 and CDR2 loops are LNHDA and SQIVND. The junction carries 9 bases between V and J, which are trimmed by 1 base and 3 bases respectively. From the cysteine up to the phenylalanine, the CDR3 has a length of 14 residues. Just the 42-base CDR3 DNA is kept, in frame starting at base 1. As to this clone: Its antigen specificity is not known. No base-level quality is on record; no much larger clone is a single base apart.

Collaborating institutions collected whole blood in K2EDTA tubes following their own protocols. For TCRbeta analysis, collaborators shipped samples as frozen whole blood, isolated PBMCs, or DNA extracted from either of those sample types. The chain joins TRBV19 to TRBJ2-5; there is no confident call for the D gene. The sequencing input was peripheral blood. The TCR sequence derives from a young man with active or convalescent COVID-19. The base sequence is TGTGCCAGTAGTATAGGGAACAGTAAAGAGACCCAGTACTTC. The translation is CASSIGNSKETQYF.